Presented here are 8 T cell receptor beta chains from one specimen sequenced in a study of shared clonotypes between healthy human individuals. The table came from immunoSEQ multiplex PCR; TCRdb's copy has only in-frame clones and leaves some out. The sample shows around 1.1 million clones, around three quarters of them seen only once. Specimen: memory CD4+ T cells from PBMCs. Noted subset: CD45RA-negative fraction. Receptor source: a man in his late teens or twenties in good health. Some clones in this sample may be carry-over from other donors' samples.

The V gene is TRBV11-2, the J gene TRBJ1-1, with 7 bases fitting TRBD1. The germline gives CDR1 SGHAT, CDR2 FQNNGV. The V and J ends lost 5 bases and 5 bases, in that order; junction bases with no gene match: 8. The CDR3 spans 14 residues. CDR3 sequence (DNA): TGTGCCAGCAGCGTACAGGGGTCGGAGACTGAAGCTTTCTTT. Encoded protein: CASSVQGSETEAFF.

This chain links TRBV5-1 with TRBJ1-1, with a tentative D call TRBD1 (5 bases). CDR3 length equals 14 residues. Trimming took 2 bases from V and 4 from J, leaving 12 bases between them. Germline V gives CDR1 SGHRS, CDR2 YFSETQ. CDR3 sequence reads: CASSFGGYATEAFF. CDR3 DNA sequence: TGCGCCAGCAGCTTCGGGGGGTACGCCACTGAAGCTTTCTTT.

The V gene is TRBV9, the J gene TRBJ2-2; D not resolved. This CDR3 has 14 residues. Germline V gene data show CDR1 as SGDLS and CDR2 as YYNGEE. Trimming shortened V by 3 bases and J by 2 bases, and 8 bases separated the two germline ends. The chain's CDR3 is CASSATLNTGELFF. The CDR3 DNA is TGTGCCAGCAGCGCGACTTTAAACACCGGGGAGCTGTTTTTT.

The V call is TRBV7-2, the J call TRBJ1-2; D remains unclear. Trimming removed 2 bases at V and 3 bases at J, with 10 bases between. Germline loops: CDR1 SGHTA, CDR2 FQGNSA. The CDR3 has 14 amino acids. DNA for the CDR3: TGTGCCAGCAGCTTAAGATTTAGGGACTATGGCTACACCTTC. Translated: CASSLRFRDYGYTF.

On this clone: The same CDR3 arises from other DNA sequences in this sample as well. V and J are TRBV27 and TRBJ2-3; D tentatively fits TRBD1 or TRBD2 (6 bases each). The V end lost 0 bases, the J end lost 5 bases, and 12 bases lay between the germline ends. Germline CDR1 MNHEY, CDR2 SMNVEV (reference sequence). The CDR3 is 15 amino acids. DNA for the CDR3: TGTGCCAGCAGTTTATCCCCGGGGGCCGGAGATACGCAGTATTTT. Protein: CASSLSPGAGDTQYF.

In its sample, this clone was seen a few times. The J gene is TRBJ2-6, the V gene TRBV5-1; D gene uncertain. The CDR3 is 12 residues long. V shed 4 bases and J shed 4 bases, with 3 bases lying between them. Germline V lookup: CDR1 SGHRS, CDR2 YFSETQ. CDR3 sequence: CASSTGANVLTF. The CDR3 DNA sequence: TGCGCCAGCAGCACCGGGGCCAACGTCCTGACTTTC.

This clone has only a few counts. The chain combines TRBV9 with TRBJ1-1; D unclear. This CDR3 has 14 amino acids. Germline V gene sequence: CDR1 SGDLS, CDR2 YYNGEE. Trimming cost V 0 bases and J 6 bases, with 12 bases left between them. The CDR3 DNA reads TGTGCCAGCAGCGTAGGGGATTCTAGGGCTGAAGCTTTCTTT. The encoded protein is CASSVGDSRAEAFF. The variable domain in full, completed from reference TRBV9 and TRBJ1-1, reads DSGVTQTPKHLITATGQRVTLRCSPRSGDLSVYWYQQSLDQGLQFLIQYYNGEERAKGNILERFSAQQFPDLHSELNLSSLELGDSALYFCASSVGDSRAEAFFGQGTRLTVV.

The chain carries TRBV5-4 and TRBJ1-2, with TRBD1 identical over 10 bases. Germline V gives CDR1 SGHNT, CDR2 YYREEE (reference sequence). CDR3 length: 15 residues. J was trimmed by 3 bases and V by 2 bases; bases with no gene match: 4. The CDR3 nucleotides read TGTGCCAGCAGCTTAGCTGACAGGGGGCACTATGGCTACACCTTC. It translates to CASSLADRGHYGYTF.